This T cell receptor beta chain was obtained from a study of vaccination effects on CD4 cells after COVID-19. Study information: ViraFEST assay sequencing came after antigen-specific CD4+ T cells were expanded with viral peptide pools. For each well, two million PBMC were cultured with 8.5 to 10 IU/ml IL-2 and around 9.6 ug/ml peptides.

CDR1 is SGHRS, CDR2 YFSETQ, per germline. The ends were cut back, 4 bases at V and 1 base at J, with 8 bases in the middle. The CDR3 is 13 amino acids. Libraries were prepared by immunoSEQ multiplex PCR; TCRdb keeps only in-frame clonotypes and omits some of them. There are 70,000 to 85,000 clones in the sample; roughly three quarters occur only once, and approximately 2% lies in the top ten. Details on this clone: Its antigen is not identified.

Subsequent to approximately 11 days of culture, CD4+ T cells were isolated. No vaccinee had earlier SARS-CoV-2 infection, and nucleocapsid antibodies were negative. Each culture had half its medium swapped for IL-2 medium on days 3 and 7. This TCR was recovered from a human donor who received a COVID-19 vaccine. The sample was CD4+ T cells from PBMCs cultured without peptide, taken before COVID-19 vaccination. The rearrangement uses TRBV5-1 and TRBJ2-5; D is unresolved. The DNA for the CDR3 is TGCGCCAGCAGCCACCGGGTCCAAGAGACCCAGTACTTC. Amino acid sequence: CASSHRVQETQYF. Supplemented by reference TRBV5-1 and TRBJ2-5, the full variable domain reads KAGVTQTPRYLIKTRGQQVTLSCSPISGHRSVSWYQQTPGQGLQFLFEYFSETQRNKGNFPGRFSGRQFSNSRSEMNVSTLELGDSALYLCASSHRVQETQYFGPGTRLLVL.